This T cell receptor (beta chain) is drawn from a study of shared clonotypes between healthy human individuals. Whole-study context: For every donor, three CD4 naive, three CD4 memory, two CD8 naive and one CD8 memory plates were used.

Sequenced by immunoSEQ multiplex PCR; TCRdb stores in-frame clones only, minus some. The data show 330,000 or so clones, with more than 60% seen just once and 8.5% to 12% held by the top ten. Points from the study as a whole: The study generally estimated greater richness for naive than memory subsets.

The CDR3 spans 16 residues. V gave up 4 bases and J gave up 5 bases; unmatched junction bases: 9. Germline-derived CDR1 and CDR2 are SGHTA and FQGNSA. Comment on this clone: What it binds is not known.

Memory CD4+ cells were the fraction left after CD45RA+ naive selection. The clonotype was recovered from a man between 25 and 39 years old in good health. Specimen: memory CD4+ T cells sorted from blood. Subset of the sample: CD45RA-negative fraction. The V and J genes are TRBV7-2 and TRBJ2-1, with 9 bases fitting TRBD2. The CDR3 protein is CASSSLVTSGNNEQFF. CDR3 bases: TGTGCCAGCAGCTCGTTGGTGACTAGCGGCAACAATGAGCAGTTCTTC.